This paragraph covers one TCR beta chain sequence. Its antigen remains unidentified. This sample stems from a study of CD8 T cells in Susac syndrome. Regarding the study as a whole: An acknowledgment was made by the study that its TCR sequencing and HLA analysis involved relatively few individuals.

Germline CDR1 is GTSNPN and CDR2 is SVGIG (reference sequence). V was shortened by 2 bases and J by 5 bases, with 12 bases between the two germline ends. The CDR3 extends over 13 amino acids. From blood CD8+ and CD4+ T cells, the TCR beta chain was sequenced. Control patients had untreated stable or active relapsing-remitting multiple sclerosis by revised McDonald criteria. A quantity of 0.5 to 1 ug RNA underwent reverse transcription using random hexamers. The amplification used immunoSEQ multiplex PCR on TCR beta CDR3; it spanned 54 Vbeta and 13 Jbeta. TCRdb passed the immunoSEQ multiplex PCR reads through MiXCR, listing each CDR3 protein once. The table has about 130,000 distinct CDR3 sequences, roughly 93% seen once.

This clonotype was sampled from a human donor with multiple sclerosis. The source material was CD8+ T cells from PBMCs. V and J are TRBV30 and TRBJ1-1; D not certain. CDR3 coding DNA: TGTGCCTGGAGTACCGGCAGAACGACTGAAGCTTTCTTT. It translates to CAWSTGRTTEAFF.